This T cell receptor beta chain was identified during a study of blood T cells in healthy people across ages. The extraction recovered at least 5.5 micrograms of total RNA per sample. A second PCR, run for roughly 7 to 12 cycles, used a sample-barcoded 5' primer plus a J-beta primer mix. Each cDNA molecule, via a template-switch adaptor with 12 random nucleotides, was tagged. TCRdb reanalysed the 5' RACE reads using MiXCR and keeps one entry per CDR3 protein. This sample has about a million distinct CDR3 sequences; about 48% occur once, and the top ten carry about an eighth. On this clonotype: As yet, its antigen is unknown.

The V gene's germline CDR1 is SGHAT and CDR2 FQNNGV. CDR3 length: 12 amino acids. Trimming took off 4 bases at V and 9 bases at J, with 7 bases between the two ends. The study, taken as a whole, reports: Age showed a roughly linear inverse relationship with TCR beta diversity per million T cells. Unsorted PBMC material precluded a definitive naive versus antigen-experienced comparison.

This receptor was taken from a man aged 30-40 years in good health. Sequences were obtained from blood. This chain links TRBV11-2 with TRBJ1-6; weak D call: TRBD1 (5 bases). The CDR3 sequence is CASSSGGSPLHF. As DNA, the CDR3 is TGTGCCAGCAGCTCGGGGGGTTCACCCCTCCACTTT.